A single sample is the source of the 28 T cell receptor beta chains below, sequenced in a study of shared clonotypes between healthy human individuals. The protocol was immunoSEQ multiplex PCR, while the TCRdb copy is restricted to in-frame clones and leaves out a portion. The sample has a few million clones; around nine tenths are singletons. The source material was naive CD4+ T cells sorted from blood. Stated subset: CD45RA+ positively selected. These receptors were taken from a man aged 18 to 29 in good health.

CDR3: CATSRDLPGRETQYF. The CDR3 coding sequence is TGTGCCACCAGCAGAGATCTCCCAGGGAGGGAGACCCAGTACTTC. The chain has TRBV15 and TRBJ2-5; perhaps TRBD2 as D (6 bases). Germline CDR1 is LNHNV and CDR2 is YYDKDF (reference sequence). The CDR3 has 15 amino acids. V was cut by 0 bases and J by 5 bases, with 13 bases left in between.

The V call is TRBV7-9, the J call TRBJ1-1; D uncertain. Trimming cost V 4 bases and J 11 bases, with 20 bases left between them. Germline V gene lookup returns CDR1 SEHNR and CDR2 FQNEAQ (reference sequence). This CDR3 contains 14 residues. The DNA for the CDR3 is TGTGCCAGCAGCTCCTATCCGGGCAACCCTTGGGCTTTCTTT. Protein product: CASSSYPGNPWAFF.

The chain employs TRBV12-2 and TRBJ1-2. TRBV12-2 is deemed a pseudogene. CDR3 length equals 14 residues. The CDR3 region is CASRTRDAIYGYTF. CDR3 in DNA: TGTGCAAGTCGCACCCGGGACGCTATCTATGGCTACACCTTC.

Remarks on this clone: Other nucleotide sequences in the sample specify the same CDR3. The gene calls are TRBV29-1 and TRBJ2-7, with TRBD2 identical over 11 bases. The germline CDR1 and CDR2 sequences are SQVTM and ANQGSEA. The CDR3 spans 14 residues. J lost 4 bases, V lost 6 bases, and 8 bases had no gene match. CDR3 nucleotides: TGCAGCGTAGCCGGGACTAGCGGAGCTTACGAGCAGTACTTC. Protein product: CSVAGTSGAYEQYF.

The V call is TRBV5-4, the J call TRBJ1-1; D may be TRBD1 (5 bases). Trimming took 0 bases from V and 1 from J, leaving 10 bases between them. In germline, CDR1 is SGHNT, CDR2 YYREEE (reference sequence). The CDR3 extends over 15 amino acids. This chain's CDR3 is CASSLDRLTNTEAFF. The CDR3, as DNA: TGTGCCAGCAGCTTGGACAGGCTTACGAACACTGAAGCTTTCTTT.

J is TRBJ2-1 and V is TRBV5-8; D is unresolved. CDR1 SGHTS and CDR2 YDEGEE come from the germline V gene. The CDR3 contains 11 residues. Trimming shortened V by 2 bases and J by 3 bases, and 0 bases separated the two germline ends. In DNA, the CDR3 is TGTGCCAGCAGCTTCTACAATGAGCAGTTCTTC. Protein sequence: CASSFYNEQFF.

The V and J genes are TRBV5-1 and TRBJ2-1; 12 nucleotides match TRBD2. In germline, CDR1 is SGHRS, CDR2 YFSETQ. The junction had 5 bases not matched to a gene; V was cut back by 4 bases and J by 6 bases. This CDR3 spans 15 amino acids. CDR3 coding DNA: TGCGCCAGCAGCACGACTAGCGGGAGTCCCAATGAGCAGTTCTTC. The encoded protein is CASSTTSGSPNEQFF.

CDR3 region: CASSDSFRGLHF. The CDR3 region has the DNA TGTGCCAGCTCGGACAGCTTCAGGGGTCTCCACTTT. The V call is TRBV18, the J call TRBJ1-6; maybe TRBD1 (6 bases). The V gene's germline CDR1 is KGHSH and CDR2 LQKENI. This CDR3 region has 12 residues. V lost 6 bases and J lost 16, with 16 bases in between.

The V call is TRBV6-6, the J call TRBJ1-1, with D possibly matching TRBD1 (6 bases). The V gene lost 7 bases and the J gene lost 7 bases, with 16 bases spanning the gap. CDR3 length equals 13 residues. Germline lookup yields CDR1 MNHNY and CDR2 SVGAGI (reference sequence). CDR3 protein: CASTQGRGIEAFF. CDR3 nucleotide sequence: TGTGCCAGCACCCAGGGCAGGGGTATTGAAGCTTTCTTT.

With respect to this clone: This same CDR3 is encoded by further DNA sequences in the sample. The J gene is TRBJ2-7, the V gene TRBV19; TRBD1 or TRBD2 may be the D gene (6 bases each). The V end was cut by 3 bases, the J end by 2 bases, with 8 bases between. The germline gives CDR1 LNHDA, CDR2 SQIVND (reference sequence). The CDR3 is made up of 13 amino acids. DNA for the CDR3: TGTGCCAGTAGTATGGGGGGCCCCTACGAGCAGTACTTC. It is translated as CASSMGGPYEQYF.

This chain connects TRBV7-2 to TRBJ1-1; D is uncertain. The CDR3 is made up of 14 amino acids. Germline V gene lookup returns CDR1 SGHTA and CDR2 FQGNSA. Trimming pared 5 bases from V and 1 base from J, leaving 11 bases between. The CDR3 DNA follows: TGTGCCAGCAGCCGATCTCCCCAGAACACTGAAGCTTTCTTT. Translation: CASSRSPQNTEAFF.

The rearrangement joins TRBV5-1 to TRBJ2-3, with D possibly being TRBD2 (7 bases). CDR1 is SGHRS, CDR2 YFSETQ, per germline. V was clipped by 0 bases and J by 2 bases, with 22 bases between them. CDR3 length: 19 residues. The CDR3 DNA sequence: TGCGCCAGCAGCTTGGCCCGGGGTACCGGGGGGCTAGTCACAGATACGCAGTATTTT. Its protein product is CASSLARGTGGLVTDTQYF.

The rearrangement joins TRBV4-1 to TRBJ2-2; the D call may be TRBD1 or TRBD2 (6 bases each). The V gene lost 0 bases and the J gene lost 5 bases, with 16 bases spanning the gap. The CDR3 sequence is 17 residues long. Germline CDR1 MGHRA, CDR2 YSYEKL. CDR3 in DNA: TGCGCCAGCAGCCAAGATCCGGGGGCCCTCGGGACCGGGGAGCTGTTTTTT. Residues: CASSQDPGALGTGELFF.

V usage is TRBV2 and J usage is TRBJ1-1; D gene uncertain. The V end was cut by 3 bases, the J end by 1 base, with 9 bases between. Germline V CDR1 and CDR2: SNHLY, FYNNEI. The CDR3 contains 14 residues. CDR3 in amino acids: CASSDQSGNTEAFF. The CDR3 DNA follows: TGTGCCAGCAGTGACCAGTCGGGGAACACTGAAGCTTTCTTT.

The genes are TRBV14 and TRBJ2-3, with 7 positions matching TRBD2. The CDR3 extends over 13 amino acids. J lost 10 bases, V lost 4 bases, and 8 bases had no gene match. The germline V gene encodes CDR1 SGHDN and CDR2 FVKESK. CDR3 DNA: TGTGCCAGCAGCCCGCGACTAGCCGAAGCGCAGTATTTT. This gives the protein CASSPRLAEAQYF.

The V gene is TRBV19, the J gene TRBJ1-4; 10 bases align to TRBD1. V gave up 8 bases and J gave up 5 bases; unmatched junction bases: 2. Germline V gene data show CDR1 as LNHDA and CDR2 as SQIVND (reference sequence). This CDR3 is 13 amino acids long. CDR3 in amino acids: CASDRGRNEKLFF. In nucleotides, the CDR3 is TGTGCCAGTGACAGGGGGCGGAATGAAAAACTGTTTTTT.

In regard to this clone: Additional DNA sequences in this sample encode the identical CDR3. The rearrangement links TRBV9 to TRBJ1-1; possibly TRBD1 for D (5 bases). V lost 0 bases, J lost 0 bases, and 6 bases lay in between. Germline assignment: CDR1 SGDLS and CDR2 YYNGEE. This CDR3 comprises 14 residues. CDR3 in amino acids: CASSVAGLNTEAFF. The CDR3 DNA is TGTGCCAGCAGCGTAGCGGGGCTGAACACTGAAGCTTTCTTT.

Turning to this clone: At one end, the junction sequence differs from germline, possibly due to a read error. The chain uses TRBV5-5 and TRBJ2-2; possible D gene TRBD2, 6 bases. This CDR3 is built from 13 residues. Germline loops: CDR1 SGHKS, CDR2 YYEKEE (reference sequence). In DNA, the CDR3 is TGTGCAAGCAGGAGGGCGGGAACCGGGGAGCTGTTTTTT. Translated: CASRRAGTGELFF.

The chain combines TRBV6-5 with TRBJ1-6; D is possibly TRBD1 (5 bases). The germline V and J ends were trimmed by 0 bases and 15 bases, with 15 bases remaining between them. This CDR3 has 14 residues. The V gene's germline CDR1 is MNHEY and CDR2 SVGAGI. The CDR3 loop is CASSYSFREGFLHF. CDR3 nucleotides: TGTGCCAGCAGTTACTCGTTCAGGGAGGGGTTCCTCCACTTT.

The chain has TRBV6-1 and TRBJ2-7; tentatively, D is TRBD1 (5 bases). The V gene's germline CDR1 is MNHNS and CDR2 SASEGT. V was pared by 7 bases and J by 2 bases, with 15 bases between. The CDR3 has 14 residues. CDR3 residues: CASTLGAPTYEQYF. For the CDR3, the DNA is TGTGCCAGCACCCTAGGGGCGCCAACCTACGAGCAGTACTTC.

The count of this clone is one. The gene calls are TRBV10-1 and TRBJ2-7; TRBD1 is a possible D gene (5 bases). The CDR3 is 14 residues long. Germline V CDR1 and CDR2: WNHNN, SYGVQD (reference sequence). V dropped 3 bases and J dropped 9 bases, with 18 bases sitting between them. As DNA, the CDR3 is TGCGCCAGCAGTGAAGGGCAGGGCCGCAGAGGGCAGTACTTC. This sequence encodes CASSEGQGRRGQYF.

Worth noting for this clone: One end of the junction is discordant with germline, which a read error may explain. The J gene is TRBJ2-7, the V gene TRBV27; TRBD1 matches at 8 bases. Germline-derived CDR1 and CDR2 are MNHEY and SMNVEV (reference sequence). This CDR3 is 14 amino acids long. CDR3 loop: CASRLWTGTYEQYF. For the CDR3, the DNA is TGTGCCAGCAGATTATGGACAGGGACCTACGAGCAGTACTTC.

The chain recombines TRBV11-2 with TRBJ2-6; maybe TRBD1 (6 bases). The CDR3 sequence is 17 residues long. Trimming pared 5 bases from V and 0 bases from J, leaving 14 bases between. Germline values: CDR1 SGHAT, CDR2 FQNNGV. Here the CDR3 reads CASSPGAGCSGANVLTF. Here the CDR3 DNA reads TGTGCCAGCAGCCCAGGGGCAGGCTGCTCTGGGGCCAACGTCCTGACTTTC.

The CDR3 region has the DNA TGTGCCAGCAGTGATTGGACAGGGCCAGATACGCAGTATTTT. Its protein is CASSDWTGPDTQYF. The chain carries TRBV6-1 and TRBJ2-3, with 8 bases that match TRBD1. Trimming took 3 bases from V and 4 from J; bases not matched to a gene: 3. The germline V gene encodes CDR1 MNHNS and CDR2 SASEGT. The CDR3 is 14 amino acids.

This chain joins TRBV30 and TRBJ1-2; no definite D call. Germline CDR1 reads GTSNPN; CDR2 reads SVGIG (reference sequence). This CDR3 has 12 residues. V was clipped by 0 bases and J by 8 bases, with 10 bases between them. This CDR3 is CAWSVTVGGYTF. The CDR3 DNA follows: TGTGCCTGGAGTGTAACAGTGGGGGGCTACACCTTC. The complete variable domain, with remaining parts taken from reference TRBV30 and TRBJ1-2, reads SQTIHQWPATLVQPVGSPLSLECTVEGTSNPNLYWYRQAAGRGLQLLFYSVGIGQISSEVPQNLSASRPQDRQFILSSKKLLLSDSGFYLCAWSVTVGGYTFGSGTRLTVV.

This clone showed up just once. The rearrangement links TRBV11-2 to TRBJ2-3, with 8 bases lining up with TRBD2. Per germline, CDR1 SGHAT and CDR2 FQNNGV. Germline trimming cut 1 base from V and 7 bases from J; bases unmatched to any gene: 10. The CDR3 has 16 residues. CDR3 residues: CASSLVSGGRRYTQYF. The CDR3 bases are TGTGCCAGCAGCTTAGTCTCGGGAGGGCGACGATATACGCAGTATTTT.

The chain combines TRBV18 with TRBJ2-3; D call uncertain. The CDR3 is made up of 12 amino acids. The germline V and J ends were trimmed by 2 bases and 5 bases, with 5 bases remaining between them. In germline, CDR1 is KGHSH, CDR2 LQKENI. Written as DNA, the CDR3 is TGTGCCAGCTCACCAAATGAAGATACGCAGTATTTT. It yields the protein CASSPNEDTQYF.

This sequence joins TRBV27 and TRBJ1-5; the match to TRBD1 covers 8 bases. This CDR3 has 17 amino acids. CDR1 MNHEY and CDR2 SMNVEV come from the germline V gene (reference sequence). The ends lost 5 bases at V and 1 base at J; junction bases unmatched: 10. The DNA of the CDR3 is TGTGCCAGCAGTCCTCGCAACACAGGGGGGAGCAATCAGCCCCAGCATTTT. Amino acids: CASSPRNTGGSNQPQHF.